These 32 T cell receptor beta chains share one sample of origin, sequenced in a study of T cell changes during pregnancy in multiple sclerosis. Sequenced by immunoSEQ multiplex PCR; TCRdb stores in-frame clones only, minus some. Among 45,000 to 70,000 clones listed, about 92% were seen once. The sequencing here drew on CD4+ T cells from peripheral blood mononuclear cells, taken after pregnancy. Receptors originate from a female donor with multiple sclerosis, enrolled in a pregnancy study.

A remark on this clone: The identical CDR3 is also encoded by other nucleotide sequences in the sample. The chain recombines TRBV14 with TRBJ1-2, with D uncertain. The CDR3 sequence is 15 residues long. The V gene lost 4 bases and the J gene lost 7 bases, with 19 bases spanning the gap. Germline V gene lookup returns CDR1 SGHDN and CDR2 FVKESK. This CDR3 is CASSRLGGEGAGYTF. DNA of the CDR3: TGTGCCAGCAGCCGTTTAGGCGGGGAGGGCGCTGGCTACACCTTC. Full variable domain (remainder filled in from reference TRBV14 and TRBJ1-2): EAGVTQFPSHSVIEKGQTVTLRCDPISGHDNLYWYRRVMGKEIKFLLHFVKESKQDESGMPNNRFLAERTGGTYSTLKVQPAELEDSGVYFCASSRLGGEGAGYTFGSGTRLTVV.

The chain links TRBV30 to TRBJ1-1; 7 bases are shared with TRBD1. The CDR3 runs to 13 residues. The V gene's germline CDR1 is GTSNPN and CDR2 SVGIG (reference sequence). CDR3 protein: CASELGGAREAFF. CDR3 DNA: TGTGCTTCAGAGCTAGGGGGCGCGAGGGAAGCTTTCTTT.

The chain recombines TRBV7-9 with TRBJ2-2; 7 positions match TRBD1. The trim removed 3 bases at V and 4 bases at J, leaving 5 bases unmatched. The CDR3 has 15 amino acids. Germline CDR1 is SEHNR and CDR2 is FQNEAQ (reference sequence). The CDR3 reads CASSLGQSITGELFF. DNA of the CDR3: TGTGCCAGCAGCTTGGGACAGTCCATCACCGGGGAGCTGTTTTTT.

The V gene is TRBV4-1, the J gene TRBJ2-1, with TRBD2 identical over 10 bases. V was clipped by 2 bases and J by 13 bases; unmatched bases: 11. Germline V gene sequence: CDR1 MGHRA, CDR2 YSYEKL. This CDR3 contains 15 residues. Here the CDR3 reads CASSQSSGGATSQFF. The CDR3 region has the DNA TGCGCCAGCAGCCAATCCAGCGGGGGGGCCACTAGTCAGTTCTTC.

J is TRBJ1-1 and V is TRBV6-5; no firm D call. The germline V and J ends were trimmed by 4 bases and 4 bases, with 10 bases remaining between them. The length of the CDR3 is 13 residues. Per the germline V gene, CDR1 is MNHEY and CDR2 is SVGAGI. CDR3 residues: CASSLVDSTEAFF. CDR3 nucleotides: TGTGCCAGCAGTTTGGTCGACTCCACTGAAGCTTTCTTT.

The chain uses TRBV7-3 and TRBJ1-2, with TRBD1 matching over 7 bases. J lost 2 bases, V lost 3 bases, and 3 bases had no gene match. This CDR3 contains 14 residues. Germline V gene lookup returns CDR1 SGHTA and CDR2 FQGTGA. CDR3 in amino acids: CASSLDRTNYGYTF. The CDR3 nucleotides read TGTGCCAGCAGCTTGGACAGGACGAACTATGGCTACACCTTC.

V usage is TRBV7-9 and J usage is TRBJ2-2; 12 bases align to TRBD2. Germline V CDR1 and CDR2: SEHNR, FQNEAQ (reference sequence). The length of the CDR3 is 15 residues. The ends lost 5 bases at V and 8 bases at J; junction bases unmatched: 6. CDR3 sequence reads: CASSLLAGGPGELFF. The CDR3 bases are TGTGCCAGCAGCCTACTAGCGGGGGGACCTGGGGAGCTGTTTTTT. Supplemented by reference TRBV7-9 and TRBJ2-2, the full variable domain reads DTGVSQNPRHKITKRGQNVTFRCDPISEHNRLYWYRQTLGQGPEFLTYFQNEAQLEKSRLLSDRFSAERPKGSFSTLEIQRTEQGDSAMYLCASSLLAGGPGELFFGEGSRLTVL.

V and J are TRBV4-2 and TRBJ1-5; D unresolved. From germline, CDR1 is LGHNA and CDR2 YNFKEQ. Trimming cost V 4 bases and J 0 bases, with 13 bases left between them. The CDR3 extends over 16 amino acids. This CDR3 reads CASSPWQSNSNQPQHF. CDR3 nucleotides: TGTGCCAGCAGCCCTTGGCAATCCAATAGCAATCAGCCCCAGCATTTT.

This chain links TRBV27 with TRBJ1-2; TRBD1 is a possible D gene (6 bases). Trimming left V 0 bases short and J 4 bases short, with 12 bases between. Germline loops: CDR1 MNHEY, CDR2 SMNVEV (reference sequence). The CDR3 totals 15 residues. CDR3 nucleotide sequence: TGTGCCAGCAGTTTATCGGGGGCTGTCGGCTATGGCTACACCTTC. It encodes CASSLSGAVGYGYTF.

The chain links TRBV30 to TRBJ2-5, with D uncertain. The CDR3 has 12 amino acids. V was cut by 1 base and J by 2 bases, with 5 bases left in between. In germline, CDR1 is GTSNPN, CDR2 SVGIG (reference sequence). The CDR3 bases are TGTGCCTGGAGTGGTCAGCAAGAGACCCAGTACTTC. This codes for CAWSGQQETQYF. Based on the CDR3 plus reference TRBV30 and TRBJ2-5, the full variable domain is SQTIHQWPATLVQPVGSPLSLECTVEGTSNPNLYWYRQAAGRGLQLLFYSVGIGQISSEVPQNLSASRPQDRQFILSSKKLLLSDSGFYLCAWSGQQETQYFGPGTRLLVL.

The chain carries TRBV7-2 and TRBJ2-7, with TRBD1 matching 8 bases. Germline CDR1 and CDR2: SGHTA and FQGNSA. V was pared by 1 base and J by 6 bases, with 5 bases of the junction left unmatched. This CDR3 is 14 amino acids long. The CDR3 bases are TGTGCCAGCAGCTTAGACAGGGGGAGTAGCGAGCAGTACTTC. The encoded protein is CASSLDRGSSEQYF.

This rearrangement joins TRBV27 to TRBJ2-4; 12 positions match TRBD2. Germline CDR1 is MNHEY and CDR2 is SMNVEV (reference sequence). The CDR3 runs 18 residues. The V gene end was trimmed by 0 bases and the J gene end by 8 bases; junction bases not matched to a gene: 11. In DNA form, the CDR3 reads TGTGCCAGCAGTTTATCTGGGCTAGCGGGGGGGCGAGGAGACATTCAGTACTTC. Its protein is CASSLSGLAGGRGDIQYF.

The chain is built from TRBV7-8 and TRBJ2-7; 8 bases map to TRBD2. The CDR3 sequence is 12 residues long. V trimming: 5 bases; J trimming: 11 bases; junction bases outside the gene matches: 8. Germline CDR1 is SGHVS and CDR2 is FQNEAQ. CDR3 coding DNA: TGTGCCAGCAGCCCGGGGGGAGCGGGGGAGTACTTC. Protein: CASSPGGAGEYF.

Turning to this clone: The junction departs from germline at one end; a sequencing error may be responsible. J is TRBJ2-1 and V is TRBV7-7; 8 nucleotides line up with TRBD1. This CDR3 region has 14 residues. The germline V gene encodes CDR1 SSHAT and CDR2 FNYEAQ (reference sequence). The CDR3 DNA sequence: TGTGCTAGCAGCCAAACCGGGACAGGAAGTGAGCAGTTCTTC. Amino acid sequence: CASSQTGTGSEQFF.

This clone was seen only once. The chain couples TRBV7-2 to TRBJ1-2, with 7 nucleotides matching TRBD1. The CDR3 sequence is 14 residues long. V lost 5 bases, J lost 6 bases, and 9 bases stayed unmatched. CDR1 is SGHTA and CDR2 is FQGNSA in the germline V gene. CDR3: CASSALQGRDGYTF. The CDR3 DNA reads TGTGCCAGCAGCGCCCTACAGGGGCGGGATGGCTACACCTTC.

This clone was seen only a few times. V gene TRBV6-5 combines with J gene TRBJ1-2, with D unclear. The CDR3 has 10 amino acids. V lost 8 bases and J 8 bases, leaving 9 bases between the germline ends. Germline CDR1 is MNHEY and CDR2 is SVGAGI. CDR3 nucleotides: TGTGCCAGCGGTCCGGGAGGCTACACCTTC. Amino acids: CASGPGGYTF.

The chain couples TRBV4-2 to TRBJ2-3; 13 bases align to TRBD2. The CDR3 consists of 18 residues. The germline gives CDR1 LGHNA, CDR2 YNFKEQ. The V gene end was trimmed by 4 bases and the J gene end by 7 bases; junction bases not matched to a gene: 14. CDR3 nucleotide sequence: TGTGCCAGCAGCCCAACTAGCGGGGGGGCCGGTACTAGGTATACGCAGTATTTT. Protein sequence: CASSPTSGGAGTRYTQYF.

This clone occurred a few times. The chain carries TRBV25-1 and TRBJ2-7, with TRBD1 identical over 9 bases. With V trimmed by 8 bases and J by 2 bases, 4 bases remained unmatched. Germline values: CDR1 MGHDK, CDR2 SYGVNS. This CDR3 has 13 residues. Here the CDR3 DNA reads TGTGCCAGCGGGGGACAGGGAACCTACGAGCAGTACTTC. Translation gives CASGGQGTYEQYF.

V and J are TRBV9 and TRBJ2-1, with TRBD2 matching 10 bases. The CDR3 is 15 residues long. The germline V gene has CDR1 SGDLS and CDR2 YYNGEE. J gave up 0 bases and V 3 bases, and 0 bases lay outside the gene matches. The CDR3 DNA reads TGTGCCAGCAGCGCTAGCGGGGGCTCCTACAATGAGCAGTTCTTC. This sequence encodes CASSASGGSYNEQFF.

The rearrangement uses TRBV5-4 and TRBJ1-1; D uncertain. The ends were cut back, 7 bases at V and 0 bases at J, with 16 bases in the middle. Germline V gene data show CDR1 as SGHNT and CDR2 as YYREEE (reference sequence). The CDR3 covers 15 residues. Written as DNA, the CDR3 is TGTGCCAGCTATCCCGACCGGGGTTTGAACACTGAAGCTTTCTTT. Translated, it gives CASYPDRGLNTEAFF.

The rearrangement joins TRBV2 to TRBJ2-5; TRBD1 agrees at 9 bases. The V gene end was trimmed by 8 bases and the J gene end by 9 bases; junction bases not matched to a gene: 7. Germline V gives CDR1 SNHLY, CDR2 FYNNEI. CDR3 length equals 12 residues. In DNA, the CDR3 is TGTGCCAGCGGGGACAGGGAGGCGGCCCAGTACTTC. Translating it yields CASGDREAAQYF.

The J gene is TRBJ1-4, the V gene TRBV7-2, with 7 positions matching TRBD1. V was clipped by 2 bases and J by 0 bases; unmatched bases: 9. Germline V CDR1 and CDR2: SGHTA, FQGNSA. This CDR3 comprises 18 residues. The CDR3 sequence is CASSLWGVGTATNEKLFF. The CDR3, as DNA: TGTGCCAGCAGCTTATGGGGGGTCGGGACAGCAACTAATGAAAAACTGTTTTTT.

V gene TRBV7-9 combines with J gene TRBJ1-6; D might be TRBD1 (6 bases). The ends were cut back, 5 bases at V and 7 bases at J, with 15 bases in the middle. This CDR3 has 15 residues. Germline-derived CDR1 and CDR2 are SEHNR and FQNEAQ (reference sequence). CDR3 sequence (DNA): TGTGCCAGCAGCCCTTCCACAGGGTTAAATTCACCCCTCCACTTT. This codes for CASSPSTGLNSPLHF.

The CDR3 loop reads CASSQGTGDNQPQHF. The CDR3 region has the DNA TGTGCCAGCAGCCAAGGGACAGGAGACAATCAGCCCCAGCATTTT. This chain links TRBV4-2 with TRBJ1-5, with 7 bases identical to TRBD1. The V segment lost 1 base and the J segment 3 bases; nucleotides outside the gene matches: 3. Germline CDR1 reads LGHNA; CDR2 reads YNFKEQ. The CDR3 loop spans 15 amino acids.

The chain links TRBV30 to TRBJ1-5; the D gene is possibly TRBD1 (6 bases). Germline CDR1 reads GTSNPN; CDR2 reads SVGIG (reference sequence). This CDR3 has 13 residues. V gave up 1 base and J gave up 7 bases, with 11 bases separating them. This CDR3 is CAWSAGERQPQHF. The CDR3 DNA follows: TGTGCCTGGAGTGCAGGGGAACGACAGCCCCAGCATTTT.

This chain connects TRBV21-1 to TRBJ1-2; the D segment call TRBD1 is taken from the table without a DNA check. TRBV21-1 is labeled a pseudogene. The CDR3 spans 15 residues. CDR3 region: CATKPSGTGDYGYTF. As DNA, the CDR3 is TGTGCCACCAAGCCCTCCGGGACAGGGGACTATGGCTACACCTTC.

The chain combines TRBV5-6 with TRBJ2-7; 10 positions agree with TRBD1. The germline V gene has CDR1 SGHDT and CDR2 YYEEEE. The CDR3 totals 14 residues. The trim removed 6 bases at V and 3 bases at J, leaving 6 bases unmatched. CDR3 nucleotide sequence: TGTGCCAGCACCCGACAGGGGGCACGCTACGAGCAGTACTTC. It codes for CASTRQGARYEQYF.

The rearrangement links TRBV7-3 to TRBJ1-2; no clear D. Germline CDR1 and CDR2: SGHTA and FQGTGA. V was cut by 4 bases and J by 5 bases, with 14 bases left in between. The CDR3 has 14 amino acids. DNA of the CDR3: TGTGCCAGCAGCTACGACGGAACTATGTATGGCTACACCTTC. Translating gives CASSYDGTMYGYTF.

The chain uses TRBV7-8 and TRBJ1-6; D is uncertain. The CDR3 consists of 17 residues. The V end lost 1 base, the J end lost 0 bases, and 10 bases lay between the germline ends. Germline V gives CDR1 SGHVS, CDR2 FQNEAQ. The CDR3 spells CASSLVQSSSYNSPLHF. In nucleotides, the CDR3 is TGTGCCAGCAGCTTAGTTCAGTCTAGCTCCTATAATTCACCCCTCCACTTT.

The chain joins TRBV28 to TRBJ1-2; a weak D match, TRBD1 (5 bases). Germline CDR1 reads MDHEN; CDR2 reads SYDVKM. This CDR3 has 13 residues. V was shortened by 7 bases and J by 8 bases, with 17 bases between the two germline ends. DNA for the CDR3: TGTGCCAGCACCTCTTACCCTGGGGGGGGCTACACCTTC. Amino acid sequence: CASTSYPGGGYTF.

CDR3 sequence: CASSLTSGQGAEAFF. The DNA of the CDR3 is TGTGCCAGCAGCTTGACCTCGGGACAGGGGGCAGAAGCTTTCTTT. This sequence joins TRBV5-6 and TRBJ1-1, with 12 bases fitting TRBD1. The CDR3 contains 15 residues. The germline V gene encodes CDR1 SGHDT and CDR2 YYEEEE. V shed 1 base, J shed 8 bases, and the junction held 6 bases outside the gene matches.

The gene calls are TRBV5-6 and TRBJ1-6; weak D call: TRBD1 (6 bases). V was cut by 3 bases and J by 8 bases, with 15 bases left in between. The CDR3 spans 15 residues. Germline V gene sequence: CDR1 SGHDT, CDR2 YYEEEE. CDR3 sequence reads: CASSSGGGAHSPLHF. The CDR3 DNA reads as TGTGCCAGCAGCTCAGGAGGGGGGGCACATTCACCCCTCCACTTT.